This TCR beta chain was retrieved from a study of blood T cell repertoires in COVID-19. Looking at the study overall: Material from acute and convalescent COVID-19 was sourced from the United States, Italy and Spain. Sources were T cells, B-cell-depleted T cells, or PBMCs; the material itself was cDNA or gDNA.

V lost 3 bases to trimming and J lost 3 bases; unmatched junction nucleotides: 6. CDR1 is SGHDT, CDR2 YYEEEE, per germline. CDR3 length equals 15 residues. Study processing details: Quantification of nucleated cells was approximated via reference gene primer amplification. TCRdb's table, derived via immunoSEQ multiplex PCR, lists solely in-frame clones and lacks some. V and J calls and clone size are given by that table; D and trimming were obtained from the DNA. The table includes 190,000 or so clones, around 80% detected once. The chain has TRBV5-6 and TRBJ2-1, with TRBD2 matching over 7 bases. This TCR came from a man over 45 who had recovered from COVID-19. Sequencing was done on a sample of peripheral blood. The CDR3: CASSSYQRDYNEQFF. The CDR3 nucleotides read TGTGCCAGCAGCTCCTATCAGCGGGACTACAATGAGCAGTTCTTC.